A selection of T cell receptor beta chains follows, all from one sample in a study of T cells in Graves' hyperthyroidism and ophthalmopathy. TCRdb itself ran the multiplex PCR reads through MiXCR, one entry per CDR3 protein. The sample yields about 270,000 distinct CDR3 sequences, 20% to 25% seen once. The sequencing sample was made of blood. These receptor sequences come from a man aged 30 to 45 with Graves' ophthalmopathy. The CDR3 runs from the conserved cysteine through the conserved F or W. The order of the fields is J gene, D gene, clone size, V gene, CDR3 DNA, CDR3 protein. D genes are given only for firm matches. The listing skips clone size in some rows; elsewhere it reads once, few, many or a size class.

j_call: TRBJ2-1
d_call: NA
clone_size: NA
v_call: TRBV7-3
cdr3_nt: TGTGCCAGCAGCTTACACGCGGGGGAGCAGTTCTTC
cdr3_aa: CASSLHAGEQFF

j_call: TRBJ2-3
d_call: NA
clone_size: NA
v_call: TRBV10-3
cdr3_nt: TGTGCCATCAGCCCCGGAGACAGCACAGATACGCAGTATTTT
cdr3_aa: CAISPGDSTDTQYF

j_call: TRBJ2-7
d_call: NA
clone_size: NA
v_call: TRBV28
cdr3_nt: TGTGCCAGCAGTTTAACTTCGTCGGGAGCAGGAAACGAGCAGTACTTC
cdr3_aa: CASSLTSSGAGNEQYF

j_call: TRBJ2-1
d_call: NA
clone_size: NA
v_call: TRBV16
cdr3_nt: TGTGCCAGCAACTGGCGGGGACAAATTGATGAGCAGTTCTTC
cdr3_aa: CASNWRGQIDEQFF

j_call: TRBJ1-2
d_call: NA
clone_size: few
v_call: TRBV28
cdr3_nt: TGTGCCAGCAGCGAAGAGGACTATGGCTACACCTTC
cdr3_aa: CASSEEDYGYTF

j_call: TRBJ1-1
d_call: NA
clone_size: NA
v_call: TRBV5-1
cdr3_nt: TGCGCCAGCAGCTTGACGAGCAGGGGTGGCACTGAAGCTTTCTTT
cdr3_aa: CASSLTSRGGTEAFF

j_call: TRBJ1-4
d_call: TRBD1
clone_size: NA
v_call: TRBV28
cdr3_nt: TGTGCCAGCAGTTTTGGACAGGGTAATGAAAAACTGTTTTTT
cdr3_aa: CASSFGQGNEKLFF

j_call: TRBJ1-1
d_call: NA
clone_size: many
v_call: TRBV3-1
cdr3_nt: TGTGCCAGCAGCCAAGATCTTGTGCAGGAAGTCACTGAAGCTTTCTTT
cdr3_aa: CASSQDLVQEVTEAFF

j_call: TRBJ1-4
d_call: TRBD1
clone_size: few
v_call: TRBV19
cdr3_nt: TGTGCCAGTAGTGTCTTAGGACAGGGAATCCTGTTTTTT
cdr3_aa: CASSVLGQGILFF

j_call: TRBJ2-3
d_call: NA
clone_size: NA
v_call: TRBV20-1
cdr3_nt: TGCAGTACTACCCCAGACGGTGCAGATACGCAGTATTTT
cdr3_aa: CSTTPDGADTQYF

j_call: TRBJ1-1
d_call: TRBD1
clone_size: NA
v_call: TRBV18
cdr3_nt: TGTGCCAGCTCACCAATACCGGGACAGGGGGAGGTTGGAGCTTTCTTT
cdr3_aa: CASSPIPGQGEVGAFF

j_call: TRBJ2-2
d_call: TRBD1
clone_size: NA
v_call: TRBV5-5
cdr3_nt: TGTGCCAGCAGACTCCTGGACAGGGCGAACACCGGGGAGCTGTTTTTT
cdr3_aa: CASRLLDRANTGELFF

j_call: TRBJ2-7
d_call: TRBD1
clone_size: few
v_call: TRBV11-3
cdr3_nt: TGTGCCAGCAGCTTAAACAGGGGACCCTACGAGCAGTACTTC
cdr3_aa: CASSLNRGPYEQYF

j_call: TRBJ1-2
d_call: NA
clone_size: NA
v_call: TRBV5-1
cdr3_nt: TGCGCCAGCAGCTTGGAGGGTTCTGACTATGGCTACACCTTC
cdr3_aa: CASSLEGSDYGYTF

j_call: TRBJ1-4
d_call: TRBD1
clone_size: NA
v_call: TRBV13
cdr3_nt: TGTGCCAGCAGACAATCCGGGACAGGGAATGAAAAACTGTTTTTT
cdr3_aa: CASRQSGTGNEKLFF

j_call: TRBJ1-5
d_call: NA
clone_size: NA
v_call: TRBV24-1
cdr3_nt: TGTGCCACCAGTGATTTCAAGGGCAATCAGCCCCAGCATTTT
cdr3_aa: CATSDFKGNQPQHF

j_call: TRBJ1-2
d_call: NA
clone_size: few
v_call: TRBV7-2
cdr3_nt: TGTGCCAGCAGCCAACCTCCCACATCTGGCTACACCTTC
cdr3_aa: CASSQPPTSGYTF

j_call: TRBJ2-3
d_call: NA
clone_size: few
v_call: TRBV27
cdr3_nt: TGTGCCAGCAGTTTTGGGACCCTCCGGGATACGCAGTATTTT
cdr3_aa: CASSFGTLRDTQYF

j_call: TRBJ2-2
d_call: TRBD2
clone_size: NA
v_call: TRBV28
cdr3_nt: TGTGCCAGCAGTTATAGCGGGAGTTACACCGGGGAGCTGTTTTTT
cdr3_aa: CASSYSGSYTGELFF

j_call: TRBJ2-5
d_call: TRBD1
clone_size: few
v_call: TRBV20-1
cdr3_nt: TGCAGTGCTAGAGCAGACAGGGTTCTAGAGACCCAGTACTTC
cdr3_aa: CSARADRVLETQYF

j_call: TRBJ1-1
d_call: NA
clone_size: many
v_call: TRBV6-2/TRBV6-3
cdr3_nt: TGTGCCAGCAGACTAGGGTCCTCGAACACTGAAGCTTTCTTT
cdr3_aa: CASRLGSSNTEAFF

j_call: TRBJ2-1
d_call: NA
clone_size: few
v_call: TRBV5-1
cdr3_nt: TGCGCCAGCAGATCCAGCACCCTCTCCTACAATGAGCAGTTCTTC
cdr3_aa: CASRSSTLSYNEQFF

j_call: TRBJ2-7
d_call: TRBD2
clone_size: many
v_call: TRBV13
cdr3_nt: TGTGCCAGCAGCCTACTAGCGGGAGGGAGCTCCTACGAGCAGTACTTC
cdr3_aa: CASSLLAGGSSYEQYF

j_call: TRBJ2-6
d_call: NA
clone_size: many
v_call: TRBV6-1
cdr3_nt: TGTGCCAGCAGTCCCTTTGGCTCTGGGGCCAACGTCCTGACTTTC
cdr3_aa: CASSPFGSGANVLTF

j_call: TRBJ2-5
d_call: TRBD2
clone_size: few
v_call: TRBV20-1
cdr3_nt: TGCAGCGTTGAGTTCCCCTCGGGGGGTGGCCAAGAGACCCAGTACTTC
cdr3_aa: CSVEFPSGGGQETQYF

j_call: TRBJ2-7
d_call: TRBD2
clone_size: NA
v_call: TRBV25-1
cdr3_nt: TGTGCCAGCAGTGAAATGGGCGCGGGAGGTCTCTACGAGCAGTACTTC
cdr3_aa: CASSEMGAGGLYEQYF

j_call: TRBJ1-5
d_call: NA
clone_size: NA
v_call: TRBV6-1
cdr3_nt: TGTGCCAGCAGGCCCGGGACACGATCTAGCAATCAGCCCCAGCATTTT
cdr3_aa: CASRPGTRSSNQPQHF

j_call: TRBJ2-1
d_call: NA
clone_size: NA
v_call: TRBV5-1
cdr3_nt: TGCGCCAGCAGCTTGGCAGGCTCCCAAAATGAGCAGTTCTTC
cdr3_aa: CASSLAGSQNEQFF